The TCR beta chain described here comes from a study of CD8+CD57+ T cells in acquired aplastic anemia. Overall study findings and caveats: CD8+ Simpson's diversity did not differ significantly between patients and controls.

The use of genomic DNA as template underpinned the TCR beta VDJ and CDR3 profiling. Using its own MiXCR run on the reads, TCRdb lists one record per CDR3 protein. The sample has some 190,000 distinct CDR3 sequences, less than 65% seen once. V gave up 2 bases and J gave up 4 bases; unmatched junction bases: 10. Germline CDR1 SGHTA, CDR2 FQGTGA. CDR3 size: 16 residues. This clonotype was observed at least ten times. Its antigen remains unidentified. Sequenced: sorted CD4+, CD8+, or CD8+CD57+ T cells (not recorded which) from PBMCs. The TCR originated in a human donor in good health, serving as a control. V is TRBV7-3 and J is TRBJ1-2, with TRBD1 matching over 7 bases. For the CDR3, the DNA is TGTGCCAGCAGCTTATATCCGACAGGGATGGGCTATGGCTACACCTTC. It encodes CASSLYPTGMGYGYTF.